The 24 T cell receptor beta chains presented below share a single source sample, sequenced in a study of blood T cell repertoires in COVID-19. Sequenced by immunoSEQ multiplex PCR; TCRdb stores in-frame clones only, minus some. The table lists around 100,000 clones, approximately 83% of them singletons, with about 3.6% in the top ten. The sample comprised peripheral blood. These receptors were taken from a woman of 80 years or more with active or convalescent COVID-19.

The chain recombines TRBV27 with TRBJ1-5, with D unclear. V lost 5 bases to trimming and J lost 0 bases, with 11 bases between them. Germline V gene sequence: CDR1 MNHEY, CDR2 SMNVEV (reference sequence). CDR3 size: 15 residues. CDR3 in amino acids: CASSQDTNSNQPQHF. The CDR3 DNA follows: TGTGCCAGCAGTCAAGATACTAATAGCAATCAGCCCCAGCATTTT.

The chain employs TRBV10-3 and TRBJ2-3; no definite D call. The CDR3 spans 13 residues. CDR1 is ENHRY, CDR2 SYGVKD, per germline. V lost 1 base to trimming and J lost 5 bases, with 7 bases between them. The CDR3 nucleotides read TGTGCCATCAGTGAGTACGGTGGAGATACGCAGTATTTT. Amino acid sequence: CAISEYGGDTQYF.

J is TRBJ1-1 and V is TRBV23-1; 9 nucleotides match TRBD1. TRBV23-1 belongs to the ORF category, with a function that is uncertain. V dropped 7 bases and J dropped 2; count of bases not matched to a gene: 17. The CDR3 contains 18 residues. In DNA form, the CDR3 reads TGCGCCAGCACCCAATACCAAAAACAACAGGGGGCTAACACTGAAGCTTTCTTT. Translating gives CASTQYQKQQGANTEAFF.

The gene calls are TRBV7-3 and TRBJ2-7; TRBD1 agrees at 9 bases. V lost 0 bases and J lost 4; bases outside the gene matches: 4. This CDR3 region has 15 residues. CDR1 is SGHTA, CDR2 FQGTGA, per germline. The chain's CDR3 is CASSLTGQGTYEQYF. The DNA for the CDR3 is TGTGCCAGCAGCTTAACGGGACAGGGAACGTACGAGCAGTACTTC.

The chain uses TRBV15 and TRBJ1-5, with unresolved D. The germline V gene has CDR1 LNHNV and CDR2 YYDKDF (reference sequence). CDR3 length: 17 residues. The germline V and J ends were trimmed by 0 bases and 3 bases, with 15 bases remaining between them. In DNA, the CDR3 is TGTGCCACCAGCAGAGAAGGTTCTCACGGGTCCAATCAGCCCCAGCATTTT. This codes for CATSREGSHGSNQPQHF.

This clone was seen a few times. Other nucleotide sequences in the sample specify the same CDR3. This CDR3 is CASSEQGRDTQYF. CDR3 in DNA: TGTGCCAGCAGCGAACAGGGGAGAGATACGCAGTATTTT. The chain links TRBV9 to TRBJ2-3, with 7 bases that match TRBD1. The germline V gene has CDR1 SGDLS and CDR2 YYNGEE. CDR3 length equals 13 residues. V gave up 3 bases and J gave up 5 bases; unmatched junction bases: 3.

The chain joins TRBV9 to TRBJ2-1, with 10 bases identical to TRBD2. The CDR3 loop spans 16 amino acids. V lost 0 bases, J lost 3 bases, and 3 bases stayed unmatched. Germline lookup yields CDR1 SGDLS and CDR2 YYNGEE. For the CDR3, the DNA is TGTGCCAGCAGCGTAGCTAGCGGGAGTTTCTACAATGAGCAGTTCTTC. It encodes CASSVASGSFYNEQFF.

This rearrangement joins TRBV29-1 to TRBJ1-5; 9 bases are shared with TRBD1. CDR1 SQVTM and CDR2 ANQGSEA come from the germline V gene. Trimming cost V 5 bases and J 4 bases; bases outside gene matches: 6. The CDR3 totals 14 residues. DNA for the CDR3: TGCAGCGTTCGGGACAGGGATACGAATCAGCCCCAGCATTTT. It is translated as CSVRDRDTNQPQHF. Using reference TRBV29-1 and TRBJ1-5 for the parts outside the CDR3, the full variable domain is SAVISQKPSRDICQRGTSLTIQCQVDSQVTMMFWYRQQPGQSLTLIATANQGSEATYESGFVIDKFPISRPNLTFSTLTVSNMSPEDSSIYLCSVRDRDTNQPQHFGDGTRLSIL.

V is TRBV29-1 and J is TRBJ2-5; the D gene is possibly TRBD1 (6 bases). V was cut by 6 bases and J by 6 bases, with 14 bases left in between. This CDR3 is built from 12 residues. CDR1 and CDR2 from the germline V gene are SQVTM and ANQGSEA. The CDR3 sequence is CSVQQGRQTQYF. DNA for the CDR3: TGCAGCGTACAACAGGGAAGGCAGACCCAGTACTTC.

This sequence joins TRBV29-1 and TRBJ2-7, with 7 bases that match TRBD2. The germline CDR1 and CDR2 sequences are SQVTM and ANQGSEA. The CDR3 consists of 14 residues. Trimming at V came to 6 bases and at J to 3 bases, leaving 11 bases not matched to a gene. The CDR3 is CSVPSGLVSYEQYF. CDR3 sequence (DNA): TGCAGCGTACCATCCGGACTAGTCAGCTACGAGCAGTACTTC.

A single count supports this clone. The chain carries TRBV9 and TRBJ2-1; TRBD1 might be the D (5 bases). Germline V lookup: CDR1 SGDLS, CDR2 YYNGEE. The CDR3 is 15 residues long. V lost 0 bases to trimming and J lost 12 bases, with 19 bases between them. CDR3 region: CASSVAIQGWPGQFF. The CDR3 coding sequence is TGTGCCAGCAGCGTAGCTATCCAGGGTTGGCCGGGGCAGTTCTTC.

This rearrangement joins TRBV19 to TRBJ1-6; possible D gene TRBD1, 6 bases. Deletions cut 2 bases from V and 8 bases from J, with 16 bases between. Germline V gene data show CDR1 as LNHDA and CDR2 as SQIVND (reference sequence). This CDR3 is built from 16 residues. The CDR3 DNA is TGTGCCAGTAGTATATCTGTGACAGGAGTAGATTCACCCCTCCACTTT. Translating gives CASSISVTGVDSPLHF.

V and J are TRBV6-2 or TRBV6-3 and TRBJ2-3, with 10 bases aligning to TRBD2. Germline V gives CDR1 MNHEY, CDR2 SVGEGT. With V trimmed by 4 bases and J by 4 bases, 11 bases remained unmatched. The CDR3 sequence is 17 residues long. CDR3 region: CASSSLSGRASADTQYF. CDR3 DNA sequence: TGTGCCAGCAGTTCCCTGAGCGGGAGGGCCTCGGCAGATACGCAGTATTTT.

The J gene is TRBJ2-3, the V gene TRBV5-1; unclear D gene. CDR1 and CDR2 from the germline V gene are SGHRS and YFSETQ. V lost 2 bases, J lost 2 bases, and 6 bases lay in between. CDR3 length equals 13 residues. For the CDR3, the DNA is TGCGCCAGCAGCTTTAGTTTCACAGATACGCAGTATTTT. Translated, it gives CASSFSFTDTQYF.

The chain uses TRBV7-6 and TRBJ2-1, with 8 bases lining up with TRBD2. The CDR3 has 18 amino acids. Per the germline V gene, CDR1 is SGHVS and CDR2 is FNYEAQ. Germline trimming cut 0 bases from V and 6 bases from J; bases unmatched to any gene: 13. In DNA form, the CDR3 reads TGTGCCAGCAGCTTAGCACACTCCCGGGAGGGCAGGTTCAATGAGCAGTTCTTC. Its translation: CASSLAHSREGRFNEQFF.

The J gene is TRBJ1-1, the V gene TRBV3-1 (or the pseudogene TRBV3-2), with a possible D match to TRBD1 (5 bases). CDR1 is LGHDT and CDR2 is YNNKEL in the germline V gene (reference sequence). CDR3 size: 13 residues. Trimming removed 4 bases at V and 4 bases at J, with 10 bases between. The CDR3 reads CASSPDGGTEAFF. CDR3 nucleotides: TGTGCCAGCAGCCCAGACGGGGGCACTGAAGCTTTCTTT.

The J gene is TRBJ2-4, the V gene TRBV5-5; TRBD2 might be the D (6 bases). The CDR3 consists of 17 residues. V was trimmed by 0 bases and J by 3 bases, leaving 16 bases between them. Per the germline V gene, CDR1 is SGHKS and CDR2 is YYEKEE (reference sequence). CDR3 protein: CASSLGSGPVGKNIQYF. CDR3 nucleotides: TGTGCCAGCAGCTTGGGCAGCGGGCCAGTGGGCAAAAACATTCAGTACTTC.

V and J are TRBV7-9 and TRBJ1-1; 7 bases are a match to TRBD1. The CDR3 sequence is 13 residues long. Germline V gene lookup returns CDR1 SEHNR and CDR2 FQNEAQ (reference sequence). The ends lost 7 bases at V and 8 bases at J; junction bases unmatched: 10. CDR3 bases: TGTGCCAGCACCAAGTTGACAGGGACGGAAGCTTTCTTT. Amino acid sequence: CASTKLTGTEAFF.

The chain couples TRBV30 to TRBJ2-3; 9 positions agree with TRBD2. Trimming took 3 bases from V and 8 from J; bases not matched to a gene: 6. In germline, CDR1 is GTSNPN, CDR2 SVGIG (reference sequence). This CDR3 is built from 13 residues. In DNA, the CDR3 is TGTGCCTGGAGGCGGGAGGGAGCAGCTACGCAGTATTTT. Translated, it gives CAWRREGAATQYF.

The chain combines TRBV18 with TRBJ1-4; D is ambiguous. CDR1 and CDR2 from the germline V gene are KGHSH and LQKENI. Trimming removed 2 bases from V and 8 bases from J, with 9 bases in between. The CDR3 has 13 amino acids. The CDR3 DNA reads TGTGCCAGCTCACCAAATATCTACGAAAAACTGTTTTTT. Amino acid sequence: CASSPNIYEKLFF.

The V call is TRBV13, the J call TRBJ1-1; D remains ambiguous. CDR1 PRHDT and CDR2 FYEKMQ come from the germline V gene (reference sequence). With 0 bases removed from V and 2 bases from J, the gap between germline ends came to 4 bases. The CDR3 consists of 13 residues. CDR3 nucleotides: TGTGCCAGCAGCTTAGGCTTAAACACTGAAGCTTTCTTT. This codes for CASSLGLNTEAFF.

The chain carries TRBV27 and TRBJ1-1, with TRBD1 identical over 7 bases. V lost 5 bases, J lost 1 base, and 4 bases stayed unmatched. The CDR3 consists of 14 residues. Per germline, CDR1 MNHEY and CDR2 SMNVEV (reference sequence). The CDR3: CASSDQGGNTEAFF. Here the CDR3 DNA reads TGTGCCAGCAGTGACCAGGGGGGGAACACTGAAGCTTTCTTT.

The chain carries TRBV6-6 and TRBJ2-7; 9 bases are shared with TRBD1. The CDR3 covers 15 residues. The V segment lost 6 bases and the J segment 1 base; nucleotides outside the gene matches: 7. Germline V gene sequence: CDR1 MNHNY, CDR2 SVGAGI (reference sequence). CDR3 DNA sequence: TGTGCCAGCAGACCTCCGGGACAGGGATCCTACGAGCAGTACTTC. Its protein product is CASRPPGQGSYEQYF.

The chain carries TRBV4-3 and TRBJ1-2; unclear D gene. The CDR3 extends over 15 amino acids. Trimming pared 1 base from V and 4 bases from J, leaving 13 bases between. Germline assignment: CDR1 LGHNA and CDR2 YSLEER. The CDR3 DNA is TGCGCCAGCAGCCAAGGGGCGGGAGGGTTCTATGGCTACACCTTC. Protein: CASSQGAGGFYGYTF.